This T cell receptor (beta chain) was documented in a study of vaccination and CD4 T cells after COVID-19 (dated by TCRdb to 2021 to 2024). In the study overall: Six males and four females were included in the convalescent cohort, with two Hispanic individuals, seven Caucasians, two Asians and one multiracial person represented. Each participant got two doses of either the Pfizer-BioNTech BNT162b2 vaccine (n=8) or the Moderna mRNA-1273 vaccine (n=2). Post-COVID blood samples were collected from convalescent patients a median of around 100 days after diagnosis, with a range of about 30 to 170 days. Post-vaccine blood samples were collected a median of approximately 68 days after the second vaccine dose, ranging from roughly 13 to 241 days. For stimulating the cultures, overlapping spike peptide pools were used, derived from SARS-CoV-2 as well as from the common cold coronaviruses HCoV-NL63, HCoV-OC43 and HCoV-229E. As controls, cultures received a CEFX viral epitope pool (the positive control), an HIV-1 Nef peptide pool (the negative control), or no peptide at all. In roughly 10 COVID-19 convalescent patients and a few infection-naive healthy vaccine recipients, the spike-specific CD4+ TCR repertoire before mRNA vaccination was compared with the repertoire after mRNA vaccination. In an earlier paper using these donors, memory CD4+ T cell crossreactivity between SARS-CoV-2 and common cold coronavirus spike proteins was assessed at the TCR clonotype level.

Based on its abundance in the sample, this clonotype is large (0.1 to 1%). The antigen this receptor binds is unknown. It has no much larger one-base neighbor in the sample; base qualities were not kept. The treatment or condition label corresponds to: roughly ten-day PBMC culture with coronavirus spike peptide pools or control peptides (ViraFEST assay). CD4+ T cells from unexposed donors were collected before the COVID-19 pandemic (2011-2018). The ViraFEST assay was used in the study, in which antigen-specific T cells were expanded with peptide pools and expanded clonotypes were subsequently identified by TCR sequencing. Each well held 2.1 million or so PBMCs cultured in IMDM containing approximately 5% human AB serum and roughly 10 IU/ml IL-2, with roughly 10 ug/ml peptide pools added. Half of the culture medium was replaced with fresh IL-2-containing medium on days 3 and 7. CD4+ T cells were isolated after roughly nine days of culture through negative selection using the EasySep CD4+ T cell isolation kit. As cell number allowed, CD4+ T cells from unexposed donors were tested for reactivity to SARS-CoV-2 S and N and to four common cold coronavirus spike pools. Ficoll-Paque Plus gradient centrifugation was used to isolate PBMCs from whole blood, and the isolated PBMCs were then either used fresh or cryopreserved at -140C. Each culture condition was generally run in triplicate wells. The leukapheresis product for the unexposed donors was obtained through commercial purchase.

The CDR3 starts with the cysteine, ends with the phenylalanine, and has 17 residues. This entry keeps only the CDR3 DNA: 51 bases, framed from base 1. From a lookup of the germline V gene (reference sequence), CDR1 and CDR2 are MNHEY and SMNVEV. Ends trimmed: V by 4 bases, J by 0 bases; bases unmatched to a gene: 5. General conclusions and limits of the study: The median count of SARS-CoV-2-reactive clonotypes went up from approximately 20 after infection to a few dozen after vaccination, although the change was not significant. In convalescent patients, a median around 86% of post-vaccine SARS-CoV-2-reactive clones were detected only after vaccination, suggesting vaccine-specific priming. The study included relatively few convalescent patients and did not analyze early timepoints after natural infection. Of the vaccine-specific clones found in convalescent patients, nearly all (304 of 307) were mono-reactive for SARS-CoV-2 spike instead of being cross-reactive with common cold coronaviruses.

The method behind the library was PCR. At the Johns Hopkins FTIC core, DNA from the cultured CD4+ T cells underwent TCR sequencing with the Oncomine TCR Beta short-read assay. Genomic DNA was extracted from the cultured CD4+ T cells with the QIAamp micro DNA kit. Oncomine TCR Beta libraries from cultured CD4+ T cells were pooled with unique dual indexes and sequenced on an Illumina iSeq 100. Processing in the source paper ran as follows. Non-productive sequences were removed, and CDR3s that did not start with C, did not end with F or W, or were shorter than 7 amino acids were discarded. Antigen-specific clonotypes were identified using the MANAFEST web application through comparison of peptide-stimulated wells with reference and other culture wells. To be called positive, a clone needed an FDR below 0.05, an odds ratio above 5, and a productive frequency above 0.1% in at least two of three replicate wells. Cross-reactive clonotypes were defined as significantly expanded in both SARS-CoV-2 spike wells and at least one common cold coronavirus spike condition. CDR3 homology was assessed with Levenshtein distances (stringdist) and unrooted phylogenetic trees (ape) in R version 3.6.1. TCRdb reprocessing: public reads trimmed at Q25 with fastp, clones called with MiXCR, in-frame beta chains kept. Each entry is one CDR3 protein sequence, shown with its most common DNA and genes. For this entry, the V and J calls and clone size follow TCRdb and not the study's own pipeline. Across this sample there are 2,500 to 3,000 distinct CDR3 sequences, with about two fifths seen only once. The ten largest account for roughly 43% of the sample.

Sequences were obtained from CD4+ T cells from blood, cultured in vitro. The chain was built from TRBV27 and TRBJ2-3, and 12 junctional nucleotides match TRBD2. This TCR derives from a human donor in good health. The CDR3 sequence is CASSSRLAGASTDTQYF. The bases are TGTGCCAGCAGTTCCAGACTAGCGGGGGCTAGCACAGATACGCAGTATTTT.